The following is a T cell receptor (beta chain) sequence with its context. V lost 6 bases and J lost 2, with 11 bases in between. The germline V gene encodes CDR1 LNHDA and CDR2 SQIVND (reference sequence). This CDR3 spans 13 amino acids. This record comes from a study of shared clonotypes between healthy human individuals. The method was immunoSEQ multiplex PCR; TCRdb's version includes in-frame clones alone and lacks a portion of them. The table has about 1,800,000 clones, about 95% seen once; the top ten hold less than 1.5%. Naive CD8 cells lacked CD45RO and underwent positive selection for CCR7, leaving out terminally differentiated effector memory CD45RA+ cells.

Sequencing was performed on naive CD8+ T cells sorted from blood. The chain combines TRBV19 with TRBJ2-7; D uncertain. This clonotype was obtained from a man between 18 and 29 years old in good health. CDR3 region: CASSQNPPYEQYF. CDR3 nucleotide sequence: TGTGCCAGTAGCCAAAACCCTCCCTACGAGCAGTACTTC.